The present entry profiles one T cell receptor beta chain with its context. Gene and germline names: mouse. From the germline J gene comes the end of the CDR3, since the read stops 1 residue before it. This same CDR3 is encoded by further DNA sequences in the sample. Measured with immunoSEQ multiplex PCR; TCRdb has only the in-frame clones, and not every one. The sample shows approximately 17,000 clones, approximately 70% of them seen only once. This record comes from a study of tissue T cells after allogeneic stem cell transplantation. Germline values: CDR1 NSQYPW, CDR2 LRSPGD (reference sequence). There are 15 residues in the CDR3. Trimming cost V 3 bases and J 0 bases, with 10 bases left between them.

This receptor was obtained from a female BALB/c mouse in good health. The strain bears MHC haplotype H2-d. The chain carries TRBV1 and TRBJ2-3; D remains unclear. Sample: spleen. CDR3 sequence: CTCSAHPTSAETLYF. The CDR3 DNA, read in part, is TGCACCTGCAGTGCCCACCCAACTAGTGCAGAAACGCTGTAT.